These 19 T cell receptor beta chains were all obtained from the same sample, sequenced in a study of patients and donors after allogeneic stem cell transplantation. One entry per CDR3 protein, called by TCRdb with MiXCR from the RT-PCR reads. This table has about 960,000 distinct CDR3 sequences, 18% appearing once. Input material: blood, either unsorted or a sorted T cell fraction (not recorded which). These receptors originate from a human donor who was either an allogeneic HSCT recipient or a stem cell or donor lymphocyte infusion donor (not recorded which). It is not recorded whose cells these are; they may come from a transplant donor.

The chain links TRBV29-1 to TRBJ2-3; TRBD2 is a possible D gene (5 bases). Germline V CDR1 and CDR2: SQVTM, ANQGSEA. The CDR3 is 13 residues long. The ends were cut back, 4 bases at V and 5 bases at J, with 13 bases in the middle. CDR3 region: CSVVPGIKDTQYF. The CDR3 coding sequence is TGCAGCGTTGTACCCGGGATAAAAGATACGCAGTATTTT.

Only a few counts were recorded for this clonotype. The chain is built from TRBV20-1 and TRBJ2-3; 8 bases match TRBD2. Losses at the gene ends were 3 bases for V and 5 bases for J; bases not matched to a gene: 10. CDR1 and CDR2 from the germline V gene are DFQATT and SNEGSKA (reference sequence). This CDR3 is built from 15 residues. The CDR3 protein is CSASLLAEGGDTQYF. In DNA form, the CDR3 reads TGCAGTGCTAGCCTACTAGCGGAGGGTGGAGATACGCAGTATTTT.

This clonotype came up a few times. V and J are TRBV12-3 or TRBV12-4 and TRBJ2-5; D is unclear. V lost 5 bases and J 5 bases, leaving 9 bases between the germline ends. This CDR3 has 12 residues. The CDR3 is CASSQMIETQYF. CDR3 bases: TGTGCCAGCAGTCAGATGATTGAGACCCAGTACTTC.

This clonotype was found a few times. This chain joins TRBV2 and TRBJ2-2; 11 bases are a match to TRBD1. CDR3 length: 15 residues. Germline values: CDR1 SNHLY, CDR2 FYNNEI. The junction had 2 bases not matched to a gene; V was cut back by 4 bases and J by 4 bases. The CDR3 sequence: CASSGDRGATGELFF. The CDR3, as DNA: TGTGCCAGCAGTGGGGACAGGGGGGCCACCGGGGAGCTGTTTTTT.

This clonotype was seen more than once but under ten times. The chain couples TRBV20-1 to TRBJ1-5; TRBD1 matches 8 bases. The CDR3 has 14 amino acids. CDR1 is DFQATT and CDR2 is SNEGSKA in the germline V gene (reference sequence). Trimming took 5 bases from V and 3 from J; bases not matched to a gene: 6. The CDR3 region is CSAGGQGVNQPQHF. The CDR3 nucleotides read TGCAGTGCTGGTGGACAGGGCGTCAATCAGCCCCAGCATTTT.

This clonotype has only a few counts. The chain employs TRBV24-1 and TRBJ1-2; TRBD1 might be the D (5 bases). Germline CDR1 is KGHDR and CDR2 is SFDVKD. V was clipped by 3 bases and J by 3 bases, with 13 bases between them. The CDR3 sequence is 15 residues long. The CDR3 sequence is CATSDKARGDYGYTF. The DNA for the CDR3 is TGTGCCACCAGTGATAAAGCCCGGGGGGACTATGGCTACACCTTC.

The chain recombines TRBV9 with TRBJ2-3; D possibly corresponds to TRBD1 (6 bases). The CDR3 loop spans 16 amino acids. The germline V gene has CDR1 SGDLS and CDR2 YYNGEE. V lost 4 bases and J 4 bases, leaving 19 bases between the germline ends. Here the CDR3 DNA reads TGTGCCAGCAGCCCCGTTCCCAGGGGAGTGCCAGATACGCAGTATTTT. It translates to CASSPVPRGVPDTQYF.

In its sample, this clonotype was seen a few times. The V call is TRBV7-3, the J call TRBJ1-1; D is undetermined. The CDR3 has 14 residues. V was trimmed by 5 bases and J by 4 bases, leaving 14 bases between them. Germline CDR1 is SGHTA and CDR2 is FQGTGA. The CDR3 spells CASSPKDGLTEAFF. In nucleotides, the CDR3 is TGTGCCAGCAGCCCTAAGGACGGCCTCACTGAAGCTTTCTTT.

This clonotype was observed at least ten times. This chain connects TRBV10-3 to TRBJ2-1; D remains ambiguous. The CDR3 is made up of 12 amino acids. V lost 8 bases and J 6 bases, leaving 11 bases between the germline ends. CDR1 is ENHRY and CDR2 is SYGVKD in the germline V gene. The CDR3 reads CAIHEPGNEQFF. The CDR3 coding sequence is TGTGCCATCCATGAACCGGGCAATGAGCAGTTCTTC.

This clonotype occurred a few times. This chain joins TRBV6-1 and TRBJ1-2; D call uncertain. The V and J ends lost 6 bases and 4 bases respectively, with 15 bases between them. The CDR3 length is 14 residues. Per germline, CDR1 MNHNS and CDR2 SASEGT. CDR3 bases: TGTGCCAGCAGGGTCTCCCGGTCATCCTATGGCTACACCTTC. This sequence encodes CASRVSRSSYGYTF.

The chain couples TRBV4-3 to TRBJ2-1; no clear D. V was shortened by 0 bases and J by 7 bases, with 13 bases between the two germline ends. CDR1 and CDR2 (germline): LGHNA, YSLEER. This CDR3 region has 15 residues. The CDR3 loop reads CASSQDLGWWNEQFF. The CDR3 DNA is TGCGCCAGCAGCCAAGATCTGGGTTGGTGGAATGAGCAGTTCTTC.

This clonotype showed up just a few times. This chain connects TRBV12-3 or TRBV12-4 to TRBJ1-1, with TRBD1 as a possible D gene (6 bases). The CDR3 runs 15 residues. Trimming removed 5 bases at V and 6 bases at J, with 19 bases between. This CDR3 reads CASSTLRGAGAEAFF. The CDR3 bases are TGTGCCAGCAGTACACTCAGGGGCGCGGGCGCTGAAGCTTTCTTT.

This sequence joins TRBV10-3 and TRBJ1-2; no definite D call. This CDR3 region has 14 residues. The V end lost 5 bases, the J end lost 5 bases, and 15 bases lay between the germline ends. Germline V gene sequence: CDR1 ENHRY, CDR2 SYGVKD. CDR3 in DNA: TGTGCCATCAGTAACGCCCAAATCATATATGGCTACACCTTC. Translated, it gives CAISNAQIIYGYTF.

In its sample, this clonotype was seen a few times. The chain recombines TRBV18 with TRBJ1-2, with D perhaps matching TRBD1 (6 bases). The CDR3 runs to 15 residues. Between the trimmed V and J ends, which lost 1 base and 6 bases, there was a span of 15 bases. The germline V gene has CDR1 KGHSH and CDR2 LQKENI. CDR3 amino acids: CASSPLSAGEDGYTF. The CDR3 DNA reads TGTGCCAGCTCACCACTCTCGGCAGGGGAGGATGGCTACACCTTC. The variable domain in full, completed from reference TRBV18 and TRBJ1-2, reads NAGVMQNPRHLVRRRGQEARLRCSPMKGHSHVYWYRQLPEEGLKFMVYLQKENIIDESGMPKERFSAEFPKEGPSILRIQQVVRGDSAAYFCASSPLSAGEDGYTFGSGTRLTVV.

This clonotype was found many times. The V gene is TRBV12-3 or TRBV12-4, the J gene TRBJ2-3; D ambiguous. The CDR3 consists of 15 residues. Trimming pared 2 bases from V and 2 bases from J, leaving 11 bases between. The CDR3 sequence is CASSLSLSDTDTQYF. The CDR3 DNA follows: TGTGCCAGCAGTTTAAGCCTCTCAGACACAGATACGCAGTATTTT.

The CDR3, as DNA: TGTGCCAGCAGTGAGCCAGGACCTACTAACTATGGCTACACCTTC. Encoded protein: CASSEPGPTNYGYTF. The chain links TRBV25-1 to TRBJ1-2; D gene ambiguous. Trimming took off 3 bases at V and 0 bases at J, with 11 bases between the two ends. The CDR3 length is 15 residues. CDR1 is MGHDK and CDR2 is SYGVNS in the germline V gene.

V gene TRBV7-2 combines with J gene TRBJ2-1; 7 bases agree with TRBD1. The V segment lost 7 bases and the J segment 6 bases; nucleotides outside the gene matches: 6. Germline V gene lookup returns CDR1 SGHTA and CDR2 FQGNSA. The CDR3 sequence is 13 residues long. Written as DNA, the CDR3 is TGTGCCAGCAACCCGACAGGGTTCAATGAGCAGTTCTTC. Amino acid sequence: CASNPTGFNEQFF.

The rearrangement joins TRBV29-1 to TRBJ2-1; 7 positions match TRBD2. The CDR3 spans 19 residues. With 4 bases clipped from V and 0 bases from J, the junction kept 18 bases outside the gene matches. Germline-derived CDR1 and CDR2 are SQVTM and ANQGSEA. For the CDR3, the DNA is TGCAGCGTTGTCCCATGGGAGCGGGGCACAATTCTCTCCTACAATGAGCAGTTCTTC. Translated: CSVVPWERGTILSYNEQFF.

The CDR3 DNA sequence: TGTGCCAGTAGTCCCGGTTCGGATGAGCAGTTCTTC. The encoded protein is CASSPGSDEQFF. The chain has TRBV19 and TRBJ2-1; D is undetermined. The germline gives CDR1 LNHDA, CDR2 SQIVND (reference sequence). CDR3 size: 12 residues. The V end lost 5 bases, the J end lost 8 bases, and 10 bases lay between the germline ends.